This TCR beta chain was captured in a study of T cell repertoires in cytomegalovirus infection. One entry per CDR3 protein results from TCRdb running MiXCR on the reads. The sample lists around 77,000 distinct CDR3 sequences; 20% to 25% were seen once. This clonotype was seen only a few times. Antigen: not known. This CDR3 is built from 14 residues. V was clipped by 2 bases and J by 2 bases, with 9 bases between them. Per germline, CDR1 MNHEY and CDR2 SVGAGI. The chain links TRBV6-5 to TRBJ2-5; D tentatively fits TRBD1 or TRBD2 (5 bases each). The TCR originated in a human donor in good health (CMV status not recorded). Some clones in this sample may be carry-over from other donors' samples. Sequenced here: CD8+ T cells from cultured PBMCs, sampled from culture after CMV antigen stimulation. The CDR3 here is CASSYAGTQETQYF. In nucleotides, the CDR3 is TGTGCCAGCAGTTACGCAGGGACGCAAGAGACCCAGTACTTC.